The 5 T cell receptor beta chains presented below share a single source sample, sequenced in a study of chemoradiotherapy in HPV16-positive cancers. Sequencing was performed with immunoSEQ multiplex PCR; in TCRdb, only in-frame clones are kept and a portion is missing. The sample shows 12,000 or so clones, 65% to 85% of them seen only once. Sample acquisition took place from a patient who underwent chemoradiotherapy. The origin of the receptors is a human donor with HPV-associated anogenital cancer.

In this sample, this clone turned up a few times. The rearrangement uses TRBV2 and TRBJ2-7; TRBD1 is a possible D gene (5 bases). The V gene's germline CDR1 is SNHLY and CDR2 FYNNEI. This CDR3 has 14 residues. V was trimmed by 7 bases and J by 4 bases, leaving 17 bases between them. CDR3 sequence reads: CASTEQGSGYEQYF. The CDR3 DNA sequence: TGTGCCAGCACGGAGCAGGGCTCTGGGTACGAGCAGTACTTC.

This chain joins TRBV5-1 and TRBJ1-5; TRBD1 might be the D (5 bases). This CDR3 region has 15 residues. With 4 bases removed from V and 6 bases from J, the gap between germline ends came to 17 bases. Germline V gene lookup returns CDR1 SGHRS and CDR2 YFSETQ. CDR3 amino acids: CASSPGLQDRQPQHF. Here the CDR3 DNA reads TGCGCCAGCAGCCCGGGCCTACAGGATCGTCAGCCCCAGCATTTT.

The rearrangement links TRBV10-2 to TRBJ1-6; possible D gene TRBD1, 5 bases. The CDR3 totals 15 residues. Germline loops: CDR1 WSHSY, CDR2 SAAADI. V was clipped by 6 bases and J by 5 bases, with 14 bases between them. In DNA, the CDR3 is TGCGCCAGCAGGGGGGGGGACGGAAATAATTCACCCCTCCACTTT. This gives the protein CASRGGDGNNSPLHF.

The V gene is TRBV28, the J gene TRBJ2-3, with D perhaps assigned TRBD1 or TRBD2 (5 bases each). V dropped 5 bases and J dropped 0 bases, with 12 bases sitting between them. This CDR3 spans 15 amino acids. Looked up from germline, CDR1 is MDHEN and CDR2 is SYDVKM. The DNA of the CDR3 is TGTGCCAGCAGTCAAGGGACGGATAGCACAGATACGCAGTATTTT. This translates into CASSQGTDSTDTQYF. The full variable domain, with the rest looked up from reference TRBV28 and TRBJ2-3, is DVKVTQSSRYLVKRTGEKVFLECVQDMDHENMFWYRQDPGLGLRLIYFSYDVKMKEKGDIPEGYSVSREKKERFSLILESASTNQTSMYLCASSQGTDSTDTQYFGPGTRLTVL.

CDR3 in DNA: TGTGCCAGCAGCAGGGGGACACACAATGAGCAGTTCTTC. It yields the protein CASSRGTHNEQFF. V gene TRBV7-3 combines with J gene TRBJ2-1; D is possibly TRBD1 (6 bases). Germline V gene sequence: CDR1 SGHTA, CDR2 FQGTGA. V was clipped by 5 bases and J by 5 bases, with 10 bases between them. This CDR3 spans 13 amino acids.